The sequence of this TCR beta chain was determined in a study of blood T cells in healthy people across ages. A word on this clonotype: Given a much more abundant clone one base away, this may be a read error.

Germline-derived CDR1 and CDR2 are MGHDK and SYGVNS. The junction had 7 bases not matched to a gene; V was cut back by 6 bases and J by 8 bases. This CDR3 has 13 residues. Together with a sample-barcoded 5' primer, a J-beta primer mix was included in a second PCR lasting roughly 6 to 12 cycles. TCRdb analysed the 5' RACE reads with MiXCR anew, one entry per CDR3 protein. This sample yields around 780,000 distinct CDR3 sequences, of which 56% are seen a single time; about a quarter belongs to the top ten. This receptor was identified in a man aged 35 to 55 in good health. The sample comprised blood. The chain recombines TRBV25-1 with TRBJ1-2; 9 positions match TRBD1. CDR3 in DNA: TGTGCCAGCAGAGGGACAGGGAATAGCGGCTACACCTTC. This encodes CASRGTGNSGYTF.